These T cell receptor beta chains were read from a single sample in a study of blood T cell repertoires in COVID-19. The method was immunoSEQ multiplex PCR; TCRdb's version includes in-frame clones alone and lacks a portion of them. The sample has about 70,000 clones, nearly 90% seen once; the top ten hold approximately 1.5%. The sample was peripheral blood. These receptors all stem from a man in his 60s with acute or convalescent COVID-19. Each CDR3 is given with its conserved first and last residue. The order of the fields is V gene, clone size, J gene, CDR3 protein. Not every row has a clone size; where given, it reads once, few, many or a size class.

TRBV7-9	NA	TRBJ2-2	CASSLGTGDTGELFF
TRBV18	NA	TRBJ1-3	CASSPVGDSGNTIYF
TRBV3-1/TRBV3-2	NA	TRBJ1-4	CASSQSAQDNNEKLFF
TRBV4-2	NA	TRBJ2-7	CASSQDSGGGYEQYF
TRBV2	NA	TRBJ1-5	CASSVEKGNQPQHF
TRBV7-2	NA	TRBJ1-2	CASSLRSQSWGAYGYTF
TRBV3-1/TRBV3-2	NA	TRBJ2-5	CASSQGLQETQYF
TRBV9	NA	TRBJ1-1	CASSALGDYTEAFF
TRBV5-1	NA	TRBJ1-4	CASNPSSGTNEKLFF
TRBV5-4	NA	TRBJ1-3	CASSLGVGTADTIYF
TRBV27	NA	TRBJ2-2	CASSRTSGVFGGELFF
TRBV6-2/TRBV6-3	NA	TRBJ1-1	CASSYPGNTEAFF
TRBV30	NA	TRBJ2-7	CAWSGGQKTYEQYF
TRBV7-9	few	TRBJ1-2	CASSNSNYGYTF
TRBV7-2	NA	TRBJ2-5	CASSLVASGGPMGTQYF